What follows are 27 T cell receptor beta chains derived from one specimen sequenced in a study of low-dose radiotherapy and immunotherapy resistance in tumors (dated by TCRdb to between 2022 and 2023). The instrument was an Illumina MiniSeq. First-strand cDNA was synthesized using Superscript III and a set of TRAV- and TRBV-specific primers, so that both TCRalpha and TCRbeta chains were covered. An approximately 18-cycle PCR with Phusion amplified the TCRs, pairing a constant-region primer with the adapter that was attached to the V primers. TCRdb reanalyzed the raw reads on its own, using fastp at Q25 for trimming and MiXCR for clone calling, and kept in-frame beta chains. All rows with the same CDR3 protein become a single entry with the most common DNA and genes. Within this sample are tens of thousands of distinct CDR3 sequences, with 9.4% of them counted one time only. The leading ten clones occupy 0.8% to 1.3% of the sample.

The time point label, as the study defines it: before trial treatment. The material sequenced was PBMCs, taken before treatment. The receptor source for this set is a male donor with prostate cancer.

There are many counts of this clonotype. The V call is TRBV4-3, the J call TRBJ2-5; D not certain. CDR3 size: 13 residues. With 1 base removed from V and 5 bases from J, the gap between germline ends came to 8 bases. Germline assignment: CDR1 LGHNA and CDR2 YSLEER. CDR3 sequence: CASSQGEGETQYF. CDR3 DNA: TGCGCCAGCAGCCAAGGGGAAGGGGAGACCCAGTACTTC.

This clonotype came up many times. The genes are TRBV4-2 and TRBJ1-4; perhaps TRBD1 as D (5 bases). The germline V gene has CDR1 LGHNA and CDR2 YNFKEQ. V gave up 4 bases and J gave up 0 bases, with 15 bases separating them. The CDR3 is 17 residues long. The DNA for the CDR3 is TGTGCCAGCAGCCGTGAGGGGACGATCGCAACTAATGAAAAACTGTTTTTT. This translates into CASSREGTIATNEKLFF.

This clonotype was detected many times. CDR3 coding DNA: TGTGCCAGTAGTACGGACAGGCGGCCCTCCAATCAGCCCCAGCATTTT. It codes for CASSTDRRPSNQPQHF. This sequence joins TRBV19 and TRBJ1-5, with 7 bases identical to TRBD1. CDR1 is LNHDA and CDR2 is SQIVND in the germline V gene (reference sequence). The length of the CDR3 is 16 residues. After removal of 4 bases from V and 3 bases from J, the junction contained 9 bases not matched to a gene.

The rearrangement uses TRBV28 and TRBJ2-7, with a tentative D call TRBD1 (6 bases). Germline V gene data show CDR1 as MDHEN and CDR2 as SYDVKM. Trimming took 3 bases from V and 6 from J, leaving 9 bases between them. This CDR3 is 12 amino acids long. CDR3 sequence (DNA): TGTGCCAGCAGTTTGGGGGCAGGCGAGCAGTACTTC. Its protein is CASSLGAGEQYF.

This clonotype has ten or more counts. This chain joins TRBV7-6 and TRBJ2-7, with TRBD1 matching over 8 bases. Looked up from germline, CDR1 is SGHVS and CDR2 is FNYEAQ. The J segment lost 4 bases and the V segment lost 3 bases, leaving 8 bases of the junction unmatched. The CDR3 runs 15 residues. The CDR3 sequence is CASSFSDRGNYEQYF. CDR3 nucleotide sequence: TGTGCCAGCAGCTTCTCCGACAGGGGAAATTACGAGCAGTACTTC. The whole variable domain, remainder taken from reference TRBV7-6 and TRBJ2-7, is GAGVSQSPRYKVTKRGQDVALRCDPISGHVSLYWYRQALGQGPEFLTYFNYEAQQDKSGLPNDRFSAERPEGSISTLTIQRTEQRDSAMYRCASSFSDRGNYEQYFGPGTRLTVT.

This clonotype was picked up many times. The gene calls are TRBV20-1 and TRBJ2-7, with 7 bases fitting TRBD2. Germline CDR1 reads DFQATT; CDR2 reads SNEGSKA (reference sequence). This CDR3 contains 15 residues. V lost 2 bases, J lost 4 bases, and 11 bases stayed unmatched. For the CDR3, the DNA is TGCAGTGCTAGAAGAAAAGGGAGGGATGGTTACGAGCAGTACTTC. Protein sequence: CSARRKGRDGYEQYF.

This clonotype was counted at least ten times. V is TRBV29-1 and J is TRBJ2-5, with 7 bases lining up with TRBD1. From germline, CDR1 is SQVTM and CDR2 ANQGSEA. V lost 5 bases to trimming and J lost 5 bases; unmatched junction nucleotides: 11. The CDR3 has 14 amino acids. In nucleotides, the CDR3 is TGCAGCGTTAAATCTAGGGGGCGCGGGGAGACCCAGTACTTC. Protein: CSVKSRGRGETQYF.

The table lists this clonotype with many counts. This chain connects TRBV4-2 to TRBJ1-2; D ambiguous. CDR1 is LGHNA and CDR2 is YNFKEQ in the germline V gene. The CDR3 has 18 amino acids. The germline V and J ends were trimmed by 6 bases and 8 bases, with 31 bases remaining between them. The CDR3 region has the DNA TGTGCCAGCAGACACCTCCTTGCGACAAGAGAAATCCGGGCGGGCTACACCTTC. It translates to CASRHLLATREIRAGYTF.

This clonotype has more than one count but fewer than ten. This rearrangement joins TRBV12-3 or TRBV12-4 to TRBJ2-7, with TRBD2 matching 8 bases. Trimming at V came to 7 bases and at J to 2 bases, leaving 10 bases not matched to a gene. The CDR3 runs 15 residues. The DNA of the CDR3 is TGTGCCAGCACCGAGGGAGCGGGAGTCACCTACGAGCAGTACTTC. Protein product: CASTEGAGVTYEQYF.

This clonotype was seen many times. The chain has TRBV24-1 and TRBJ2-5, with TRBD1 matching 8 bases. The ends lost 3 bases at V and 5 bases at J; junction bases unmatched: 7. This CDR3 comprises 15 residues. Germline CDR1 is KGHDR and CDR2 is SFDVKD. CDR3 protein: CATSDRGQGGETQYF. The CDR3 coding sequence is TGTGCCACCAGTGATCGCGGACAGGGAGGTGAGACCCAGTACTTC.

This clonotype has ten or more counts. The rearrangement joins TRBV27 to TRBJ2-4, with no clear D. Germline V CDR1 and CDR2: MNHEY, SMNVEV (reference sequence). This CDR3 is built from 15 residues. Trimming shortened V by 4 bases and J by 9 bases, and 19 bases separated the two germline ends. CDR3 DNA sequence: TGTGCCAGCAGTTCCCATGGTATCCCCGCACGCATTCAGTACTTC. Its protein product is CASSSHGIPARIQYF.

There are many counts of this clonotype. J is TRBJ1-1 and V is TRBV7-2; 9 nucleotides line up with TRBD1. CDR1 and CDR2 from the germline V gene are SGHTA and FQGNSA. V lost 3 bases, J lost 4 bases, and 3 bases stayed unmatched. The CDR3 has 14 residues. The CDR3 region has the DNA TGTGCCAGCAGCTTCGACAGGGGGACCACTGAAGCTTTCTTT. Amino acid sequence: CASSFDRGTTEAFF.

The sample holds a few counts of this clonotype. This chain joins TRBV28 and TRBJ1-1; 12 bases agree with TRBD1. V dropped 5 bases and J dropped 4; count of bases not matched to a gene: 5. The CDR3 covers 15 residues. Per germline, CDR1 MDHEN and CDR2 SYDVKM. The CDR3 spells CASSGDRGLRTEAFF. The CDR3 nucleotides read TGTGCCAGCAGTGGGGACAGGGGGCTACGCACTGAAGCTTTCTTT.

This clonotype was seen at least ten times. This chain connects TRBV28 to TRBJ2-7, with TRBD2 identical over 10 bases. CDR3 length: 15 residues. The V gene end was trimmed by 4 bases and the J gene end by 3 bases; junction bases not matched to a gene: 6. Germline-derived CDR1 and CDR2 are MDHEN and SYDVKM. The CDR3 nucleotides read TGTGCCAGCAGTTGGCTAGCGGGAGTTGGCTACGAGCAGTACTTC. Translated: CASSWLAGVGYEQYF.

At least ten counts were recorded for this clonotype. This chain links TRBV20-1 with TRBJ1-4, with D unresolved. CDR1 DFQATT and CDR2 SNEGSKA come from the germline V gene (reference sequence). This CDR3 has 14 amino acids. Trimming removed 3 bases at V and 5 bases at J, with 13 bases between. The CDR3 protein is CSASHDILNEKLFF. DNA for the CDR3: TGCAGTGCTAGCCACGACATATTGAATGAAAAACTGTTTTTT.

This clonotype came up many times. The chain is built from TRBV19 and TRBJ2-2; the match to TRBD1 covers 7 bases. The CDR3 is made up of 14 amino acids. Losses at the gene ends were 4 bases for V and 8 bases for J; bases not matched to a gene: 7. Germline CDR1 reads LNHDA; CDR2 reads SQIVND (reference sequence). CDR3 bases: TGTGCCAGTAGTACATCAGGGGGATGGGGGGAGCTGTTTTTT. Translating gives CASSTSGGWGELFF.

This clonotype occurred many times. V is TRBV7-8 and J is TRBJ2-1; 12 bases line up with TRBD2. The V segment lost 6 bases and the J segment 7 bases; nucleotides outside the gene matches: 10. Germline-derived CDR1 and CDR2 are SGHVS and FQNEAQ. The CDR3 consists of 16 residues. Here the CDR3 DNA reads TGTGCCAGCAGTCTCGGACTAGCGGGATCATTGAATGAGCAGTTCTTC. It codes for CASSLGLAGSLNEQFF.

With regard to this clonotype: Given a much more abundant clone one base away, this may be a read error. The chain joins TRBV5-6 to TRBJ2-2; D gene unclear. Trimming pared 4 bases from V and 7 bases from J, leaving 14 bases between. This CDR3 spans 14 amino acids. Germline-derived CDR1 and CDR2 are SGHDT and YYEEEE. CDR3 in DNA: TGTGCCAGCAGCCAAGTGGTCGGCCACGGGGAGCTGTTTTTT. The encoded protein is CASSQVVGHGELFF.

Ten or more counts support this clonotype. The chain couples TRBV10-3 to TRBJ2-7; the match to TRBD2 covers 11 bases. Germline trimming cut 6 bases from V and 2 bases from J; bases unmatched to any gene: 6. This CDR3 comprises 15 residues. Germline lookup yields CDR1 ENHRY and CDR2 SYGVKD. The CDR3 is CAISLGTSGTYEQYF. The CDR3 DNA reads as TGTGCCATCAGCCTCGGGACTAGCGGAACCTACGAGCAGTACTTC.

This clonotype has a count of ten or more. The chain carries TRBV12-3 or TRBV12-4 and TRBJ2-7, with D unclear. With 3 bases removed from V and 3 bases from J, the gap between germline ends came to 9 bases. This CDR3 has 13 residues. Here the CDR3 reads CASSLQSDYEQYF. In DNA form, the CDR3 reads TGTGCCAGCAGTTTGCAGTCCGACTACGAGCAGTACTTC.

This clonotype was observed many times. V is TRBV5-1 and J is TRBJ1-3; 8 bases are shared with TRBD1. The CDR3 has 15 amino acids. Trimming removed 4 bases from V and 4 bases from J; junction bases left unmatched: 7. Germline V gene lookup returns CDR1 SGHRS and CDR2 YFSETQ. This CDR3 reads CASSQTGAQGNTIYF. CDR3 nucleotide sequence: TGCGCCAGCAGCCAGACAGGGGCGCAAGGAAACACCATATATTTT.

This clonotype was found many times. The chain couples TRBV4-2 to TRBJ1-3; D is perhaps TRBD1 (6 bases). V was clipped by 4 bases and J by 5 bases, with 21 bases between them. CDR3 length: 17 residues. Germline V gene data show CDR1 as LGHNA and CDR2 as YNFKEQ. The CDR3 DNA reads as TGTGCCAGCAGCCGAATGGGAGGGGGGGCCGGCCGAAACACCATATATTTT. Translated: CASSRMGGGAGRNTIYF.

In its sample, this clonotype was seen many times. DNA for the CDR3: TGTGCCAGCAGAGGACAGGTTCTGACGAACACTGAAGCTTTCTTT. Its translation: CASRGQVLTNTEAFF. This chain joins TRBV2 and TRBJ1-1; 7 bases match TRBD1. The CDR3 length is 15 residues. Looked up from germline, CDR1 is SNHLY and CDR2 is FYNNEI. V lost 6 bases to trimming and J lost 1 base; unmatched junction nucleotides: 8.

This clonotype was detected many times. The rearrangement joins TRBV24-1 to TRBJ1-1, with D perhaps TRBD1 (6 bases). V lost 5 bases and J 4 bases, leaving 16 bases between the germline ends. Germline V gene sequence: CDR1 KGHDR, CDR2 SFDVKD. The CDR3 covers 15 residues. The chain's CDR3 is CATSGPGAQGTEAFF. The CDR3 DNA sequence: TGTGCCACCAGTGGTCCGGGAGCACAGGGCACTGAAGCTTTCTTT.

This clonotype was picked up many times. The chain links TRBV21-1 to TRBJ2-3; the table's D call TRBD2 went unverified against the DNA. TRBV21-1 is an annotated pseudogene. This CDR3 comprises 17 residues. CDR3 region: CASSKESGSDPTDTQYF. The CDR3, as DNA: TGTGCCAGCAGCAAAGAGAGCGGGAGCGACCCAACAGATACGCAGTATTTT.

This clonotype was picked up many times. This rearrangement joins TRBV6-2 or TRBV6-3 to TRBJ2-3; TRBD2 agrees at 7 bases. Unmatched junction bases numbered 7, after V lost 5 bases and J lost 2 bases. CDR1 MNHEY and CDR2 SVGEGT come from the germline V gene. This CDR3 spans 15 amino acids. The CDR3 coding sequence is TGTGCCAGCAGTCCTGACGGGAGGACCACAGATACGCAGTATTTT. Translation gives CASSPDGRTTDTQYF.

This clonotype came up many times. The chain carries TRBV6-6 and TRBJ1-5; tentative D call: TRBD1 (5 bases). CDR1 is MNHNY and CDR2 is SVGAGI in the germline V gene (reference sequence). Trimming took off 7 bases at V and 4 bases at J, with 11 bases between the two ends. CDR3 length: 13 amino acids. CDR3 coding DNA: TGTGCCAGCACCAGGGAACCTAATCAGCCCCAGCATTTT. Translation gives CASTREPNQPQHF.